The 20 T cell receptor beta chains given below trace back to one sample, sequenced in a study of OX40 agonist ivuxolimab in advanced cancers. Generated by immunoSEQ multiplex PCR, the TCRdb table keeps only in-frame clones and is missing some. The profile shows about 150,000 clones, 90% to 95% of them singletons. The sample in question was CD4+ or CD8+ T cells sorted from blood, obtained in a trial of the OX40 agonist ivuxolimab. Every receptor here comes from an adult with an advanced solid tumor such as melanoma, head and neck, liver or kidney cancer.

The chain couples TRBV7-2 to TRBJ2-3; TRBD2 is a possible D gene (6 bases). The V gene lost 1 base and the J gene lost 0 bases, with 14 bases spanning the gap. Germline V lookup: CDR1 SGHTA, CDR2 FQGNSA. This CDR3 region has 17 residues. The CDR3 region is CASSLVGGRFSTDTQYF. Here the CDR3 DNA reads TGTGCCAGCAGCTTAGTTGGTGGGAGGTTTAGCACAGATACGCAGTATTTT.

The CDR3 region has the DNA TGTGCCAGCAGCACCCGCCTTTGGGGTATTGGACAGAGAAATGAAAAACTGTTTTTT. Its translation is CASSTRLWGIGQRNEKLFF. This sequence joins TRBV7-9 and TRBJ1-4, with a possible D match to TRBD1 (6 bases). This CDR3 has 19 amino acids. The V end was cut by 5 bases, the J end by 5 bases, with 27 bases between. Germline V lookup: CDR1 SEHNR, CDR2 FQNEAQ (reference sequence).

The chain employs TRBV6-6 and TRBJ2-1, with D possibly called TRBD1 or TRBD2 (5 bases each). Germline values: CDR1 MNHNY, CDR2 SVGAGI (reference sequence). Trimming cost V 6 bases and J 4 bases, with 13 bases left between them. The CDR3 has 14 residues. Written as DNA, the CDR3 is TGTGCCAGCAGACCCAGGGACCGGTACAATGAGCAGTTCTTC. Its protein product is CASRPRDRYNEQFF.

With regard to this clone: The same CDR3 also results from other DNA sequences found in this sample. CDR3 nucleotide sequence: TGTGCCAGCAGCCGGGGGGGGAGCAATCAGCCCCAGCATTTT. This gives the protein CASSRGGSNQPQHF. The chain combines TRBV28 with TRBJ1-5; possible D gene TRBD1, 5 bases. The CDR3 contains 14 residues. The germline V gene encodes CDR1 MDHEN and CDR2 SYDVKM. V dropped 6 bases and J dropped 1 base, with 10 bases sitting between them.

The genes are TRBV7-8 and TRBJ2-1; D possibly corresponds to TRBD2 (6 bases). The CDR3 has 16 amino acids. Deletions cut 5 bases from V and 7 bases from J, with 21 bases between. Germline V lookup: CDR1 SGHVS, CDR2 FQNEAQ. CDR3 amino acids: CASSQIYMGRENEQFF. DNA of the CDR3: TGTGCCAGCAGCCAGATATATATGGGCCGGGAGAATGAGCAGTTCTTC.

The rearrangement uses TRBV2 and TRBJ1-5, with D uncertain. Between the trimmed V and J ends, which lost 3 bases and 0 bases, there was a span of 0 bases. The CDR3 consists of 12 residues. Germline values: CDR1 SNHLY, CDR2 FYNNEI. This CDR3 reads CASSDSNQPQHF. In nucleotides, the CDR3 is TGTGCCAGCAGTGATAGCAATCAGCCCCAGCATTTT. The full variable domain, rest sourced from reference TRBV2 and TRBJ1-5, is EPEVTQTPSHQVTQMGQEVILRCVPISNHLYFYWYRQILGQKVEFLVSFYNNEISEKSEIFDDQFSVERPDGSNFTLKIRSTKLEDSAMYFCASSDSNQPQHFGDGTRLSIL.

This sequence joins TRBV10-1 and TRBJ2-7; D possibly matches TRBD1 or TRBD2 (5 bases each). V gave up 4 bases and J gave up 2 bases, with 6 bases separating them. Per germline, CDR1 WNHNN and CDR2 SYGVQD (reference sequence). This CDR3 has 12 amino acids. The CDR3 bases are TGCGCCAGCAGTGCGGGACCCTACGAGCAGTACTTC. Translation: CASSAGPYEQYF.

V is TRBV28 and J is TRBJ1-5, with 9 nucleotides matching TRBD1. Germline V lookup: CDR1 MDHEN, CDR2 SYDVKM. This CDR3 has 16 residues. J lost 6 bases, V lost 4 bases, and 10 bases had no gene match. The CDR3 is CASSSPGQGLGQPQHF. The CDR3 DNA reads TGTGCCAGCAGTTCCCCGGGACAGGGATTAGGTCAGCCCCAGCATTTT.

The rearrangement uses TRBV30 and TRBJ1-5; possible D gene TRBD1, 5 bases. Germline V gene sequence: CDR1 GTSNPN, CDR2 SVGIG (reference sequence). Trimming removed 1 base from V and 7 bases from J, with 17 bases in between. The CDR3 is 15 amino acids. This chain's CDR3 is CAWSGEVGGGQPQHF. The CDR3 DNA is TGTGCCTGGAGTGGAGAAGTCGGCGGGGGACAGCCCCAGCATTTT.

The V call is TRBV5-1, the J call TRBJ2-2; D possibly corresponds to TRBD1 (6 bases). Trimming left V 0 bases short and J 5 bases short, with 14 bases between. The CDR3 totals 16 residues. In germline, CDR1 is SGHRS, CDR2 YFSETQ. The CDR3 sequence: CASSLGQAGYTGELFF. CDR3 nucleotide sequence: TGCGCCAGCAGCTTGGGACAGGCAGGATATACCGGGGAGCTGTTTTTT.

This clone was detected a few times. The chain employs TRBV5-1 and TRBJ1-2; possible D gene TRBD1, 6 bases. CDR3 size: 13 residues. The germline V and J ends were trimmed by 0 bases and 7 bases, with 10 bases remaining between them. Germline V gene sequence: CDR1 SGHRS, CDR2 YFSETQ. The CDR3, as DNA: TGCGCCAGCAGCTTGGACAGGGCGGCTGGCTACACCTTC. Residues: CASSLDRAAGYTF.

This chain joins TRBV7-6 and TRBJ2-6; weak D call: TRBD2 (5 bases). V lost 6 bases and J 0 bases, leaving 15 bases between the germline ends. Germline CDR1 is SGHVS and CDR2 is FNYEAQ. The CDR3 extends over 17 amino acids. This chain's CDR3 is CASRTIRGNSGANVLTF. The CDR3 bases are TGTGCCAGCAGAACCATCCGGGGAAACTCTGGGGCCAACGTCCTGACTTTC.

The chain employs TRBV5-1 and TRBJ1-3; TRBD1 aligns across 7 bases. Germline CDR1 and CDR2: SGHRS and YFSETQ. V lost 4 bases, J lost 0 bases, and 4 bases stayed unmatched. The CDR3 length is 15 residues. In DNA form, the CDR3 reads TGCGCCAGCAGCCCGGGACAGAGCTCTGGAAACACCATATATTTT. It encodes CASSPGQSSGNTIYF.

CDR3 in DNA: TGCGCCAGCAGCCGCGCTAGCGGCCCCTACAATGAGCAGTTCTTC. Translating it yields CASSRASGPYNEQFF. This chain uses TRBV4-1 with TRBJ2-1, with 7 nucleotides matching TRBD2. CDR3 length equals 15 residues. Germline lookup yields CDR1 MGHRA and CDR2 YSYEKL. J lost 2 bases, V lost 4 bases, and 5 bases had no gene match.

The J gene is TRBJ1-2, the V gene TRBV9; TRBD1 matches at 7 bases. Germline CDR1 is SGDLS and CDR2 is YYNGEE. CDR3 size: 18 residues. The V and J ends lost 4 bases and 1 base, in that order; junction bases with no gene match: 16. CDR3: CASSHPGQEGIFNYGYTF. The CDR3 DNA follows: TGTGCCAGCAGCCACCCTGGACAGGAGGGAATCTTTAACTATGGCTACACCTTC.

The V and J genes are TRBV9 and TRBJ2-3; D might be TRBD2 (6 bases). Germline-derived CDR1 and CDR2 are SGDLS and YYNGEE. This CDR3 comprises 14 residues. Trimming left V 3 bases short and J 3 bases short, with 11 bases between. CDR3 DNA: TGTGCCAGCAGCGACCGACTAGTTACAGATACGCAGTATTTT. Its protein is CASSDRLVTDTQYF. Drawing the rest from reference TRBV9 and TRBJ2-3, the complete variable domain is DSGVTQTPKHLITATGQRVTLRCSPRSGDLSVYWYQQSLDQGLQFLIQYYNGEERAKGNILERFSAQQFPDLHSELNLSSLELGDSALYFCASSDRLVTDTQYFGPGTRLTVL.

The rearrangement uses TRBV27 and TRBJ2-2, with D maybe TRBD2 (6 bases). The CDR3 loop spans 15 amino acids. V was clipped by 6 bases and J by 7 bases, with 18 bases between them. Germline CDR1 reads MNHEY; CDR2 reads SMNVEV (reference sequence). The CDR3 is CASSPLRGPGGELFF. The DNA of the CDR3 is TGTGCCAGCAGCCCCCTGCGGGGCCCGGGCGGGGAGCTGTTTTTT.

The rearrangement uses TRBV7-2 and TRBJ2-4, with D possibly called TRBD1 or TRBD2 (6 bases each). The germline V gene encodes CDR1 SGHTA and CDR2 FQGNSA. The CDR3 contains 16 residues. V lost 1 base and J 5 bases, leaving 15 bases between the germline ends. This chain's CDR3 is CASSLGGAGGENIQYF. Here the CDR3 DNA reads TGTGCCAGCAGCTTAGGGGGGGCGGGTGGCGAAAACATTCAGTACTTC.

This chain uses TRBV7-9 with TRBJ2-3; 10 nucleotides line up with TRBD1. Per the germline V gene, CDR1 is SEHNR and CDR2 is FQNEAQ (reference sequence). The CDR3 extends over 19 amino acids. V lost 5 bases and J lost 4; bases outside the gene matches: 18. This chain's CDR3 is CASSRGTGVGLEVPDTQYF. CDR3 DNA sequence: TGTGCCAGCAGCCGCGGGACAGGGGTTGGACTAGAGGTCCCAGATACGCAGTATTTT.

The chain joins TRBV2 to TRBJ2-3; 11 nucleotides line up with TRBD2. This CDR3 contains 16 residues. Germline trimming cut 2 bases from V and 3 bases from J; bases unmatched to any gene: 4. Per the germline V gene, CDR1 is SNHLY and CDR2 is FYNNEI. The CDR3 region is CASSELLAGGTDTQYF. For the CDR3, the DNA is TGTGCCAGCAGTGAATTGTTAGCGGGAGGGACAGATACGCAGTATTTT.